What follows are 3 T cell receptor beta chains derived from one specimen sequenced in a study of blood T cell repertoires in COVID-19. Method: immunoSEQ multiplex PCR; TCRdb's copy keeps in-frame clones and lacks some. The sample lists 150,000 or so clones, about four fifths seen once, with 10% to 15% in the top ten. Material: peripheral blood. All receptors come from a man between 65 and 85 years old who had recovered from COVID-19.

The chain combines TRBV5-6 with TRBJ2-2; 10 nucleotides agree with TRBD1. CDR3 length equals 17 residues. Trimming took 0 bases from V and 6 from J; bases not matched to a gene: 8. Per the germline V gene, CDR1 is SGHDT and CDR2 is YYEEEE. CDR3 residues: CASSLGLSGQGSGELFF. The CDR3 DNA reads as TGTGCCAGCAGCTTGGGATTATCGGGACAGGGGTCCGGGGAGCTGTTTTTT.

This chain uses TRBV5-6 with TRBJ1-3, with D perhaps TRBD1 (5 bases). There are 17 residues in the CDR3. CDR1 and CDR2 (germline): SGHDT, YYEEEE. Trimming pared 3 bases from V and 0 bases from J, leaving 16 bases between. This chain's CDR3 is CASSSAGTPRSGNTIYF. The CDR3 bases are TGTGCCAGCAGCTCGGCCGGGACTCCCCGCTCTGGAAACACCATATATTTT.

The chain combines TRBV30 with TRBJ2-3; D is ambiguous. This CDR3 is built from 16 residues. The germline gives CDR1 GTSNPN, CDR2 SVGIG (reference sequence). Trimming pared 0 bases from V and 2 bases from J, leaving 15 bases between. The CDR3 loop is CAWSVNLWRLTDTQYF. Written as DNA, the CDR3 is TGTGCCTGGAGTGTAAACTTGTGGCGGCTCACAGATACGCAGTATTTT.